This is a list of T cell receptor beta chains from one sample in a study of shared clonotypes between healthy human individuals. Clones were sequenced by immunoSEQ multiplex PCR, and TCRdb holds only the in-frame ones, with some missing. The repertoire holds approximately 2.5 million clones, with approximately 94% as singletons. The sequencing sample was made of naive CD4+ T cells from PBMCs. Source of these receptors: a man aged 18 to 30 in good health. Some clones in this sample may be carry-over from other donors' samples. Both conserved end residues are part of each CDR3. A D gene is named only where the DNA matches it firmly. Rows give clone size only sometimes, using once, few, many, or a class for an expanded clone.

D | J | V | size | DNA | CDR3
TRBD2 | TRBJ2-7 | TRBV6-1 | few | TGTGCCAGCAGAAGCGGGACTCCGTACGAGCAGTACTTC | CASRSGTPYEQYF
NA | TRBJ2-1 | TRBV27 | NA | TGTGCCAGCTGCCCCGTGGGGGCGAACTCCTACAATGAGCAGTTCTTC | CASCPVGANSYNEQFF
TRBD1 | TRBJ1-4 | TRBV29-1 | NA | TGCAGCGCCACAGGGGCCGGGGGTGAAAAACTGTTTTTT | CSATGAGGEKLFF
TRBD2 | TRBJ2-5 | TRBV11-2 | NA | TGTGCCAGCAGCCCCACGGGGGGAGAGACCCAGTACTTC | CASSPTGGETQYF
NA | TRBJ2-5 | TRBV28 | NA | TGTGCCAGCAGCCGTTCCTGGGAGACCCAGTACTTC | CASSRSWETQYF
NA | TRBJ2-1 | TRBV9 | NA | TGTGCCAGCAGCGGACTTAGCGTAAGCAATGAGCAGTTCTTC | CASSGLSVSNEQFF
NA | TRBJ2-1 | TRBV5-1 | once | TGCGCCAGCAGCTTACTGACTAGTTCCTCCTACAATGAGCAGTTCTTC | CASSLLTSSSYNEQFF
NA | TRBJ2-2 | TRBV7-8 | NA | TGTGCCAGCAGCTTGTTCGTGTCCAGGGGCACCGGGGAGCTGTTTTTT | CASSLFVSRGTGELFF
NA | TRBJ1-2 | TRBV5-5 | NA | TGTGCCAGCAGCGCCTCACAGTCCAACTATGGCTACACCTTC | CASSASQSNYGYTF
TRBD1 | TRBJ1-2 | TRBV6-5 | NA | TGTGCCAGCAGACCAGGGGGACTGGATGATGGCTACACCTTC | CASRPGGLDDGYTF
NA | TRBJ2-7 | TRBV5-6 | NA | TGTGCCAGCAGCGCCAGACCGGGACGGACTTACGAGCAGTACTTC | CASSARPGRTYEQYF
TRBD2 | TRBJ2-7 | TRBV2 | NA | TGTGCCATGAAGCGGGAGGGTGGCTACGAGCAGTACTTC | CAMKREGGYEQYF
NA | TRBJ2-2 | TRBV9 | NA | TGTGCCAGCAGCTTACGGGACAAGCGGAGCGGGCACACCGGGGAGCTGTTTTTT | CASSLRDKRSGHTGELFF
TRBD1 | TRBJ1-4 | TRBV5-1 | NA | TGCGCCAGCAGCATTGGGACAGGGCCCATGTGGGAAAAACTGTTTTTT | CASSIGTGPMWEKLFF
NA | TRBJ1-1 | TRBV11-2 | NA | TGTGCCAGCAGCTTATCTGGGGGCTTGGACACTGAAGCTTTCTTT | CASSLSGGLDTEAFF
TRBD2 | TRBJ2-7 | TRBV7-9 | NA | TGTGCCAGCAGCTTAGGTAGCGGGGGTGTTTACGAGCAGTACTTC | CASSLGSGGVYEQYF
NA | TRBJ2-3 | TRBV11-3 | NA | TGTGCCAGCAGCCGAATGGGGGAGATAACAGATACGCAGTATTTT | CASSRMGEITDTQYF